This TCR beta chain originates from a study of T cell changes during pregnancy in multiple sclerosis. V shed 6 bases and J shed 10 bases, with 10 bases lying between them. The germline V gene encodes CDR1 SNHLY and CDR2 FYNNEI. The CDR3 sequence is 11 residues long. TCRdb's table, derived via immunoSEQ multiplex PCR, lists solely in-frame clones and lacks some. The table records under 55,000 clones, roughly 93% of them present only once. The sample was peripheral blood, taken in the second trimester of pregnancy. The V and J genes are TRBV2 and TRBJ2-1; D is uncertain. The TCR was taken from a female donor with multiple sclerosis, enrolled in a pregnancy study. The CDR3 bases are TGTGCCAGCAGGAACCCCTACGAGCAGTTCTTC. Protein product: CASRNPYEQFF.